A single count supports the clone carrying this TCR beta chain. Antigen unknown. TCRdb's copy holds only in-frame clones and misses some; the assay was immunoSEQ multiplex PCR. Counted here are about 130,000 clones, approximately 90% occurring once; the ten biggest clones make up over 1.5%. The data originate from a study of T cell responses to AZD1222 COVID-19 vaccine. The study's findings and limits: Recipients of AZD1222 seropositive at baseline numbered only 6 or 7.

Germline assignment: CDR1 MGHRA and CDR2 YSYEKL. V was cut by 0 bases and J by 5 bases, with 17 bases left in between. The CDR3 is made up of 16 amino acids. Sequences were derived from peripheral blood, sampled on day 0 of AZD1222 vaccination. This sequence joins TRBV4-1 and TRBJ2-7, with D possibly matching TRBD2 (6 bases). The clonotype comes from an adult in good health. CDR3 in amino acids: CASSQDIPSGRNEQYF. The CDR3 nucleotides read TGCGCCAGCAGCCAAGATATCCCCTCGGGGAGGAACGAGCAGTACTTC.